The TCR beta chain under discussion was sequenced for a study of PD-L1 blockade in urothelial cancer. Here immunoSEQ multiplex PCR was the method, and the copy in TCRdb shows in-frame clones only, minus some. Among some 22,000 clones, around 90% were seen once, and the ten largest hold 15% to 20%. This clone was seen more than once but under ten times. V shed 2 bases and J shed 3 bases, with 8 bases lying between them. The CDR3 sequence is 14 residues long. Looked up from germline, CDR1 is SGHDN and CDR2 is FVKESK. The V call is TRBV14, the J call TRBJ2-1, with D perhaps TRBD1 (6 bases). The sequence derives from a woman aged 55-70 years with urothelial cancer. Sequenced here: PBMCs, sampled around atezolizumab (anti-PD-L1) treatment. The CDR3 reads CASSQRTVYNEQFF. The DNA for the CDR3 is TGTGCCAGCAGCCAACGGACAGTCTACAATGAGCAGTTCTTC.